Below, 27 T cell receptor beta chains from the same sample are listed, as sequenced in a study of technical replicates of blood from several donors. Profiled with immunoSEQ multiplex PCR; TCRdb holds only in-frame clones, not every one. The sample lists roughly 81,000 clones; around 97% were seen once. Sequencing was carried out using T cells isolated from PBMCs. The receptors here all came from a human donor in good health.

The chain has TRBV6-1 and TRBJ1-3; no definite D call. The CDR3 runs to 14 residues. Trimming pared 2 bases from V and 1 base from J, leaving 6 bases between. Germline V lookup: CDR1 MNHNS, CDR2 SASEGT. CDR3 sequence reads: CASSETVSGNTIYF. In DNA, the CDR3 is TGTGCCAGCAGTGAAACGGTATCTGGAAACACCATATATTTT.

J is TRBJ2-7 and V is TRBV4-1; a weak D match, TRBD2 (6 bases). Germline CDR1 MGHRA, CDR2 YSYEKL. The V end lost 3 bases, the J end lost 7 bases, and 13 bases lay between the germline ends. The CDR3 sequence is 13 residues long. The chain's CDR3 is CASSQSGSWEQYF. CDR3 bases: TGCGCCAGCAGCCAGAGCGGGTCCTGGGAGCAGTACTTC.

J is TRBJ2-3 and V is TRBV27; D is possibly TRBD2 (6 bases). The germline CDR1 and CDR2 sequences are MNHEY and SMNVEV (reference sequence). The CDR3 loop spans 16 amino acids. The V and J ends lost 3 bases and 3 bases respectively, with 16 bases between them. CDR3 sequence: CASSLEGTGRTDTQYF. DNA for the CDR3: TGTGCCAGCAGTTTGGAGGGAACCGGCCGAACAGATACGCAGTATTTT.

The V gene is TRBV9, the J gene TRBJ2-5, with D tentatively TRBD2 (6 bases). The CDR3 runs 15 residues. Germline V gene sequence: CDR1 SGDLS, CDR2 YYNGEE. Trimming stripped 3 bases from V and 0 bases from J, with 12 bases between. In DNA form, the CDR3 reads TGTGCCAGCAGCGAAAGACCGGGGGACCAAGAGACCCAGTACTTC. Protein product: CASSERPGDQETQYF.

The V call is TRBV11-2, the J call TRBJ2-7; no clear D gene. The germline V and J ends were trimmed by 7 bases and 4 bases, with 8 bases remaining between them. Germline CDR1 and CDR2: SGHAT and FQNNGV. The CDR3 covers 11 residues. The CDR3 region is CASTEAYEQYF. The CDR3 DNA sequence: TGTGCCAGCACTGAGGCTTACGAGCAGTACTTC.

The rearrangement links TRBV30 to TRBJ2-6; TRBD1 is a possible D gene (5 bases). The V gene's germline CDR1 is GTSNPN and CDR2 SVGIG (reference sequence). The ends were cut back, 2 bases at V and 13 bases at J, with 18 bases in the middle. This CDR3 contains 14 residues. Here the CDR3 DNA reads TGTGCCTGGAGTTCGGCCACTGGGGCCTGGGTCCTGACTTTC. Its translation is CAWSSATGAWVLTF. The variable domain in full, with the rest retrieved from reference TRBV30 and TRBJ2-6, is SQTIHQWPATLVQPVGSPLSLECTVEGTSNPNLYWYRQAAGRGLQLLFYSVGIGQISSEVPQNLSASRPQDRQFILSSKKLLLSDSGFYLCAWSSATGAWVLTFGAGSRLTVL.

The chain is built from TRBV20-1 and TRBJ2-7; D ambiguous. Germline CDR1 reads DFQATT; CDR2 reads SNEGSKA (reference sequence). The CDR3 spans 11 residues. V gave up 4 bases and J gave up 4 bases, with 8 bases separating them. CDR3 protein: CSAKDQYEQYF. DNA of the CDR3: TGCAGTGCTAAAGACCAATACGAGCAGTACTTC.

The chain joins TRBV4-2 to TRBJ1-5; a possible D gene is TRBD1 (5 bases). V lost 0 bases to trimming and J lost 7 bases, with 13 bases between them. Germline V gene lookup returns CDR1 LGHNA and CDR2 YNFKEQ. The CDR3 covers 15 residues. CDR3 sequence reads: CASSQDIGGWQPQHF. The CDR3 DNA reads as TGTGCCAGCAGCCAAGATATCGGGGGTTGGCAGCCCCAGCATTTT.

V and J are TRBV15 and TRBJ1-2; D possibly corresponds to TRBD1 (5 bases). The CDR3 loop spans 15 amino acids. Deletions cut 5 bases from V and 1 base from J, with 14 bases between. From germline, CDR1 is LNHNV and CDR2 YYDKDF (reference sequence). In DNA form, the CDR3 reads TGTGCCACCAGCCGCTCACGGGGGGGTAACTATGGCTACACCTTC. It yields the protein CATSRSRGGNYGYTF.

The chain carries TRBV9 and TRBJ1-4; 8 bases agree with TRBD1. This CDR3 has 16 residues. V was clipped by 0 bases and J by 4 bases; unmatched bases: 5. CDR1 is SGDLS and CDR2 is YYNGEE in the germline V gene. The CDR3 region is CASSVAGQGGNEKLFF. The CDR3 DNA sequence: TGTGCCAGCAGCGTAGCTGGACAGGGCGGTAATGAAAAACTGTTTTTT.

The V call is TRBV11-1, the J call TRBJ2-1, with TRBD2 matching over 9 bases. From germline, CDR1 is SGHAT and CDR2 FQDESV (reference sequence). This CDR3 contains 17 residues. Trimming took 7 bases from V and 4 from J; bases not matched to a gene: 14. DNA of the CDR3: TGTGCCAGCACCCTTGGTCCTAGCGGGGCCTCTTACAATGAGCAGTTCTTC. This gives the protein CASTLGPSGASYNEQFF.

This rearrangement joins TRBV7-9 to TRBJ2-7, with D maybe TRBD1 (5 bases). Trimming left V 3 bases short and J 1 base short, with 13 bases between. CDR1 is SEHNR and CDR2 is FQNEAQ in the germline V gene (reference sequence). The CDR3 is 15 amino acids. CDR3 DNA: TGTGCCAGCAGCTTTGGGGCTAAGGTATCCTACGAGCAGTACTTC. Protein sequence: CASSFGAKVSYEQYF.

The gene calls are TRBV28 and TRBJ2-4, with 10 bases fitting TRBD1. The germline gives CDR1 MDHEN, CDR2 SYDVKM. CDR3 length: 18 residues. Germline trimming cut 6 bases from V and 0 bases from J; bases unmatched to any gene: 11. CDR3 amino acids: CASSPGTGEILAKNIQYF. CDR3 coding DNA: TGTGCCAGCAGCCCCGGGACAGGGGAAATCTTAGCCAAAAACATTCAGTACTTC.

The gene calls are TRBV15 and TRBJ2-1; maybe TRBD2 (5 bases). The V end was cut by 0 bases, the J end by 8 bases, with 11 bases between. Germline V CDR1 and CDR2: LNHNV, YYDKDF (reference sequence). The CDR3 runs to 14 residues. CDR3 protein: CATSRDRGIHEQFF. The CDR3 DNA sequence: TGTGCCACCAGCAGAGATCGAGGGATCCATGAGCAGTTCTTC.

The chain combines TRBV28 with TRBJ2-7; 7 bases agree with TRBD1. Germline V gene lookup returns CDR1 MDHEN and CDR2 SYDVKM. The CDR3 sequence is 14 residues long. The V segment lost 4 bases and the J segment 2 bases; nucleotides outside the gene matches: 5. The CDR3 DNA is TGTGCCAGCAGTTACACCGGGACAGCCTACGAGCAGTACTTC. Its protein is CASSYTGTAYEQYF.

This chain's CDR3 is CASSKTDTNTGELFF. Written as DNA, the CDR3 is TGTGCCAGCAGTAAGACGGACACCAACACCGGGGAGCTGTTTTTT. The rearrangement joins TRBV5-6 to TRBJ2-2; D perhaps matches TRBD1 (5 bases). CDR3 size: 15 residues. Per germline, CDR1 SGHDT and CDR2 YYEEEE. Deletions cut 5 bases from V and 2 bases from J, with 13 bases between. Filled out from reference TRBV5-6 and TRBJ2-2, the complete variable domain reads DAGVTQSPTHLIKTRGQQVTLRCSPKSGHDTVSWYQQALGQGPQFIFQYYEEEERQRGNFPDRFSGHQFPNYSSELNVNALLLGDSALYLCASSKTDTNTGELFFGEGSRLTVL.

This chain joins TRBV28 and TRBJ1-5, with a possible D match to TRBD1 (6 bases). CDR3 length equals 16 residues. Between the trimmed V and J ends, which lost 5 bases and 1 base, there was a span of 15 bases. Germline V gene sequence: CDR1 MDHEN, CDR2 SYDVKM. The CDR3 bases are TGTGCCAGCAGTCCCCGATACGGGACAAGCAATCAGCCCCAGCATTTT. It is translated as CASSPRYGTSNQPQHF.

The chain is built from TRBV11-3 and TRBJ2-5, with a weak D call TRBD2 (7 bases). The length of the CDR3 is 15 residues. In germline, CDR1 is SGHNT, CDR2 YENEEA. V lost 5 bases and J 3 bases, leaving 16 bases between the germline ends. CDR3 sequence reads: CASSRRGADEETQYF. For the CDR3, the DNA is TGTGCCAGCAGCCGCCGGGGGGCCGATGAAGAGACCCAGTACTTC. Looking up the rest from reference TRBV11-3 and TRBJ2-5 gives the full variable domain: EAGVVQSPRYKIIEKKQPVAFWCNPISGHNTLYWYLQNLGQGPELLIRYENEEAVDDSQLPKDRFSAERLKGVDSTLKIQPAELGDSAVYLCASSRRGADEETQYFGPGTRLLVL.

CDR3 protein: CASSPKTGDEQYF. The DNA for the CDR3 is TGTGCCAGCAGCCCAAAAACAGGAGACGAGCAGTACTTC. The chain uses TRBV13 and TRBJ2-7; TRBD1 is a possible D gene (5 bases). CDR1 and CDR2 from the germline V gene are PRHDT and FYEKMQ (reference sequence). V dropped 5 bases and J dropped 5 bases, with 13 bases sitting between them. The CDR3 has 13 amino acids.

The rearrangement joins TRBV30 to TRBJ1-6, with D unclear. Germline V CDR1 and CDR2: GTSNPN, SVGIG (reference sequence). This CDR3 has 15 amino acids. The ends were cut back, 2 bases at V and 7 bases at J, with 15 bases in the middle. The CDR3 region is CAWSPTPGGNSPLHF. CDR3 sequence (DNA): TGTGCCTGGAGTCCAACCCCGGGCGGGAATTCACCCCTCCACTTT.

The V and J genes are TRBV6-1 and TRBJ1-1, with TRBD1 identical over 7 bases. The germline CDR1 and CDR2 sequences are MNHNS and SASEGT. There are 15 residues in the CDR3. V lost 6 bases, J lost 5 bases, and 12 bases stayed unmatched. CDR3 coding DNA: TGTGCCAGCAGGCCAACCTCGGGACAGACAACTGAAGCTTTCTTT. It is translated as CASRPTSGQTTEAFF.

The V and J genes are TRBV10-1 and TRBJ2-5; 8 bases fit TRBD2. This CDR3 spans 15 amino acids. Germline V gene lookup returns CDR1 WNHNN and CDR2 SYGVQD (reference sequence). With V trimmed by 0 bases and J by 5 bases, 5 bases remained unmatched. Written as DNA, the CDR3 is TGCGCCAGCAGTGAGTCGACGGGGGGGGTTGAGACCCAGTACTTC. Its protein product is CASSESTGGVETQYF.

This sequence joins TRBV4-1 and TRBJ1-1; no firm D call. The V and J ends lost 0 bases and 6 bases respectively, with 14 bases between them. This CDR3 region has 15 residues. Germline loops: CDR1 MGHRA, CDR2 YSYEKL. The CDR3 bases are TGCGCCAGCAGCCAAGAAGGGCAGCCGAGGGCTGAAGCTTTCTTT. It translates to CASSQEGQPRAEAFF.

The V gene is TRBV4-1, the J gene TRBJ2-7; 9 positions agree with TRBD2. V lost 3 bases to trimming and J lost 3 bases; unmatched junction nucleotides: 12. The CDR3 contains 17 residues. CDR1 and CDR2 from the germline V gene are MGHRA and YSYEKL. CDR3 sequence: CASSQPLAGATYYEQYF. The CDR3 DNA reads as TGCGCCAGCAGCCAGCCTTTAGCGGGAGCGACATACTACGAGCAGTACTTC.

This clone was seen just once. The V call is TRBV5-1, the J call TRBJ1-1; a possible D gene is TRBD1 (6 bases). The CDR3 runs 19 residues. V was trimmed by 4 bases and J by 3 bases, leaving 28 bases between them. Germline CDR1 SGHRS, CDR2 YFSETQ. CDR3 sequence reads: CASSPKRAGVLGGYTEAFF. DNA of the CDR3: TGCGCCAGCAGCCCGAAGCGAGCAGGGGTCTTAGGCGGATACACTGAAGCTTTCTTT.

The J gene is TRBJ1-5, the V gene TRBV11-3; D might be TRBD1 (6 bases). Germline V gives CDR1 SGHNT, CDR2 YENEEA. Trimming removed 5 bases from V and 6 bases from J, with 8 bases in between. This CDR3 has 12 residues. The CDR3 loop is CASSKDSQPQHF. The CDR3 DNA sequence: TGTGCCAGCAGCAAGGACAGTCAGCCCCAGCATTTT.

This chain uses TRBV5-1 with TRBJ2-1; TRBD1 agrees at 10 bases. Germline loops: CDR1 SGHRS, CDR2 YFSETQ. Trimming removed 4 bases from V and 8 bases from J; junction bases left unmatched: 9. This CDR3 is 15 amino acids long. The CDR3 protein is CASSGGDRGMDEQFF. The CDR3 DNA reads as TGCGCCAGCAGCGGGGGGGACAGGGGAATGGATGAGCAGTTCTTC.